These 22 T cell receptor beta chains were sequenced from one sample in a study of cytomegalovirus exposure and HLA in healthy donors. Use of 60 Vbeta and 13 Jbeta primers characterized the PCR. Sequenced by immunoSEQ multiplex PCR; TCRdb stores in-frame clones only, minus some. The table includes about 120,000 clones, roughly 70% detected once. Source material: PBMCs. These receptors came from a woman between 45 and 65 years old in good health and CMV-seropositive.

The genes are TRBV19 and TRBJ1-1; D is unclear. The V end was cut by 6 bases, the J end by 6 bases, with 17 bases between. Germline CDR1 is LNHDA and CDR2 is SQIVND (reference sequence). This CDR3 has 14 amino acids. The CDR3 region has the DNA TGTGCCAGTAGGAGAGTGGCGAGGTACCCTGAAGCTTTCTTT. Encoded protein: CASRRVARYPEAFF.

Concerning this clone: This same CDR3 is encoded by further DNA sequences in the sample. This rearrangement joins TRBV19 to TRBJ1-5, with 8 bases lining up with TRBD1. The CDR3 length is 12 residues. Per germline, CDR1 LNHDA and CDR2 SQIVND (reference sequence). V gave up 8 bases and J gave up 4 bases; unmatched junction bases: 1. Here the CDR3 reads CASRQGNQPQHF. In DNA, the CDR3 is TGTGCCAGTCGACAGGGGAATCAGCCCCAGCATTTT.

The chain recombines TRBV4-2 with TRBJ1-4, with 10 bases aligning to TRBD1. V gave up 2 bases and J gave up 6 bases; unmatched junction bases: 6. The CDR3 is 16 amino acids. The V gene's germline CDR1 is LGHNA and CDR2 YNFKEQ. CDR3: CASSQSTTGGDEKLFF. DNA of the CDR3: TGTGCCAGCAGCCAATCCACGACAGGGGGCGATGAAAAACTGTTTTTT.

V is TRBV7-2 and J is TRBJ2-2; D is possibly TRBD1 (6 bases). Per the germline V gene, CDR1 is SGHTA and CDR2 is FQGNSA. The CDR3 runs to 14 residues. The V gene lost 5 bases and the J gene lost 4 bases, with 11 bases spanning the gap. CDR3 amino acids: CASSPRQATGELFF. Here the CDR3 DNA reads TGTGCCAGCAGCCCCCGACAGGCCACCGGGGAGCTGTTTTTT. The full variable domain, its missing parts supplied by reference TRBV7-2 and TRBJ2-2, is GAGVSQSPSNKVTEKGKDVELRCDPISGHTALYWYRQSLGQGLEFLIYFQGNSAPDKSGLPSDRFSAERTGGSVSTLTIQRTQQEDSAVYLCASSPRQATGELFFGEGSRLTVL.

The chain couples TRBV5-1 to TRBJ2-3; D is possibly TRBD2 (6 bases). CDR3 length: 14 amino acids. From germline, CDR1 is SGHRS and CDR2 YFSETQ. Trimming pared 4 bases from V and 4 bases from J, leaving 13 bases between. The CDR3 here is CASSKAGFSDTQYF. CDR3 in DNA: TGCGCCAGCAGCAAGGCGGGGTTTTCAGATACGCAGTATTTT.

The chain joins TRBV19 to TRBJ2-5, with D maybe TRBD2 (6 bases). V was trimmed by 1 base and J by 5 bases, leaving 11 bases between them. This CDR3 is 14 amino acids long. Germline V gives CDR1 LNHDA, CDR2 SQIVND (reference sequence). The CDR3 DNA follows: TGTGCCAGTAGTATAGGGCAGGGAGGCGAGACCCAGTACTTC. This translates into CASSIGQGGETQYF.

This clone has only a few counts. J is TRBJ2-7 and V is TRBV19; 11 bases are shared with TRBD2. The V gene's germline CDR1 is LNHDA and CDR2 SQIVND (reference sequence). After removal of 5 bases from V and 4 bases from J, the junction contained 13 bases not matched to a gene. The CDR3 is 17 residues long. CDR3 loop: CASSAPHSSGRLYEQYF. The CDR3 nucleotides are TGTGCCAGTAGTGCTCCCCACTCTAGCGGGAGGCTTTACGAGCAGTACTTC.

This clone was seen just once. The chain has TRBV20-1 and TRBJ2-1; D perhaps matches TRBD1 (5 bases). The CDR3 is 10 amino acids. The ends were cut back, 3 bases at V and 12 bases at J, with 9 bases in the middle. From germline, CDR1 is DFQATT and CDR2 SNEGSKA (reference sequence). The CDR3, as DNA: TGCAGTGCTAGCAGGGAAGGGCAGTTCTTC. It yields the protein CSASREGQFF.

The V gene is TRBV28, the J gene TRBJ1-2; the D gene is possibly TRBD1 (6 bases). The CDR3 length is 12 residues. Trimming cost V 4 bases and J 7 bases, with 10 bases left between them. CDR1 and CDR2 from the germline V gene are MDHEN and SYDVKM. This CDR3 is CASSSGVTGYTF. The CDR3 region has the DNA TGTGCCAGCAGTTCAGGGGTTACTGGCTACACCTTC.

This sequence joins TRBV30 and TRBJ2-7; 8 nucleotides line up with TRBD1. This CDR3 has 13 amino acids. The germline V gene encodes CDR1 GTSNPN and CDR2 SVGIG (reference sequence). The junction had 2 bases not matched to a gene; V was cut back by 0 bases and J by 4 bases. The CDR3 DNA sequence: TGTGCCTGGAGTGTGCAGGGGGCGTACGAGCAGTACTTC. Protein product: CAWSVQGAYEQYF.

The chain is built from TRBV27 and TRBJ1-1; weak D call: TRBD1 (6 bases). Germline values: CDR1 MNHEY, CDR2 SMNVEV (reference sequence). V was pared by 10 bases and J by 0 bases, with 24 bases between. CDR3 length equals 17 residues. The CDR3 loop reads CATPPRVGGHMNTEAFF. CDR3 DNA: TGTGCCACCCCCCCCCGGGTAGGGGGTCACATGAACACTGAAGCTTTCTTT.

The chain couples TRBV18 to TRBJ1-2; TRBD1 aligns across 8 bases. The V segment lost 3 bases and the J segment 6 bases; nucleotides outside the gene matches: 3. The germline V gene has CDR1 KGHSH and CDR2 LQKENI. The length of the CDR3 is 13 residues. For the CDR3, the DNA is TGTGCCAGCTCACCGGACAGGGATCATGGCTACACCTTC. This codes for CASSPDRDHGYTF.

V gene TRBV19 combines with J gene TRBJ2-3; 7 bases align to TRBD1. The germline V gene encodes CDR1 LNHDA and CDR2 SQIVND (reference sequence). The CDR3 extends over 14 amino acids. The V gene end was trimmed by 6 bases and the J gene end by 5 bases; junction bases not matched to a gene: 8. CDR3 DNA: TGTGCCAGTAGAATGGACAGGACCGGAGATACGCAGTATTTT. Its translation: CASRMDRTGDTQYF.

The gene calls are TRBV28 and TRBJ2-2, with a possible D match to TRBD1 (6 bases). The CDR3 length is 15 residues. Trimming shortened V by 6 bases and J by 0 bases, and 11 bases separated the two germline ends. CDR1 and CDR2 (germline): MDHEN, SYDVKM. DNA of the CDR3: TGTGCCAGCAGCTTCAGGGGCGCGAACACCGGGGAGCTGTTTTTT. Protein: CASSFRGANTGELFF.

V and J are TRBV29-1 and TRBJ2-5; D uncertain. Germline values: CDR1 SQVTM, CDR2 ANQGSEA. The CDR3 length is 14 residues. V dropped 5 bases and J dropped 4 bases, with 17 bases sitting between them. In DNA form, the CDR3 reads TGCAGCGTTCGATCAGGATATTCTTCAGAGACCCAGTACTTC. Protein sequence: CSVRSGYSSETQYF.

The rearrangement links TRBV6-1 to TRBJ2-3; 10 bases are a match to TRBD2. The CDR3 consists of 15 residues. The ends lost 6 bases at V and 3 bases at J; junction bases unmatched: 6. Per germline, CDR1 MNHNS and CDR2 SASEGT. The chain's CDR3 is CASRALAGRTDTQYF. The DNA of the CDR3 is TGTGCCAGCAGAGCACTAGCGGGGCGAACAGATACGCAGTATTTT.

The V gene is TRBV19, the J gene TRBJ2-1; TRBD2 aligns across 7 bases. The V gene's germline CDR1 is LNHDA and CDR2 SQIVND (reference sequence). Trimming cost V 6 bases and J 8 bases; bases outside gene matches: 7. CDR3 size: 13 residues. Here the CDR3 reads CASSPTSFDEQFF. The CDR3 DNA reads TGTGCCAGTAGCCCGACTAGCTTCGATGAGCAGTTCTTC.

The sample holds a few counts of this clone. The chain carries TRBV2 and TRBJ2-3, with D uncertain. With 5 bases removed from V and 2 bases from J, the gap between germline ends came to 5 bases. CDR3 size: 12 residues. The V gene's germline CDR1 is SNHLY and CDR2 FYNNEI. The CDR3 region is CASSLVTDTQYF. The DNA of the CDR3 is TGTGCCAGCAGTCTTGTCACAGATACGCAGTATTTT.

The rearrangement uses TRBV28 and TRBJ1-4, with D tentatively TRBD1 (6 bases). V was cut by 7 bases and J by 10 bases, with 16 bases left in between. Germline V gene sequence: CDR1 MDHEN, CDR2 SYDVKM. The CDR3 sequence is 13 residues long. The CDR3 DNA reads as TGTGCCAGCACTGGCCAGGGGATTGGAAAACTGTTTTTT. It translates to CASTGQGIGKLFF.

For the CDR3, the DNA is TGCGCCAGCAGCCGAAACCCCCGGACAGAAGAGACCCAGTACTTC. Protein: CASSRNPRTEETQYF. The genes are TRBV4-1 and TRBJ2-5; D is perhaps TRBD1 (6 bases). Trimming pared 4 bases from V and 3 bases from J, leaving 15 bases between. Germline V gene lookup returns CDR1 MGHRA and CDR2 YSYEKL. The CDR3 spans 15 residues.

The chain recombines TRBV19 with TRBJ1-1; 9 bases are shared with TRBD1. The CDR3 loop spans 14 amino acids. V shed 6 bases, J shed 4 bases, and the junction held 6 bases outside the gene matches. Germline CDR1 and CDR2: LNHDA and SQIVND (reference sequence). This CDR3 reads CASRPGTGTTEAFF. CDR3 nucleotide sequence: TGTGCCAGTAGACCTGGGACAGGGACCACTGAAGCTTTCTTT.

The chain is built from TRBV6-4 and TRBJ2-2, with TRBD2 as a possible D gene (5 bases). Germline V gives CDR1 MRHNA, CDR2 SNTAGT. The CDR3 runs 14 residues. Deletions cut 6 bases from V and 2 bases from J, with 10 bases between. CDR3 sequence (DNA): TGTGCCAGCAGGAGAGGGCTAAACACCGGGGAGCTGTTTTTT. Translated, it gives CASRRGLNTGELFF.